Described below is a single T cell receptor beta chain sequence and its context. The PCR was carried out with 60 Vbeta primers and 13 Jbeta primers. The data were produced by immunoSEQ multiplex PCR, yet TCRdb's version contains in-frame clones alone and is incomplete. The data hold some 200,000 clones, with under 90% observed a single time. This specimen belongs to a study of cytomegalovirus exposure and HLA in healthy donors. The CDR3 is made up of 13 amino acids. With 11 bases removed from V and 1 base from J, the gap between germline ends came to 14 bases. Germline lookup yields CDR1 MNHEY and CDR2 SMNVEV (reference sequence).

This receptor was taken from a boy between 2 and 10 years old in good health and CMV-seronegative. Sequences were obtained from PBMCs. The chain links TRBV27 to TRBJ2-5; the D gene is possibly TRBD2 (7 bases). CDR3 DNA sequence: TGTGCCGTCCGGGCGGGGGCCCAAGAGACCCAGTACTTC. This translates into CAVRAGAQETQYF.